These 32 T cell receptor beta chains share one sample of origin, sequenced in a study of blood T cell repertoires in COVID-19 (dated by TCRdb to 2019 to 2021). The method was the immunoSEQ multiplex PCR assay. What TCRdb holds here is the immuneACCESS table cut down to in-frame rearrangements. Part of the clones is not present; checked against another copy, under half of the missing clones reflect an unresolved V gene, and the others are unexplained. The sample data list some 200,000 clones, and roughly 85% of these were observed just once. The ten most abundant clones make up approximately 5% of the sample. Sequences were obtained from PBMCs or T cells enriched from blood (not recorded which). These receptors all come from a woman aged 50 to 65 who had been exposed to COVID-19.

The V and J genes are TRBV19 and TRBJ1-2; 9 bases are shared with TRBD1. With V trimmed by 9 bases and J by 8 bases, 10 bases remained unmatched. Germline CDR1 reads LNHDA; CDR2 reads SQIVND (reference sequence). The CDR3 extends over 13 amino acids. The CDR3 DNA is TGTGCCAGCCGGGACAGGGATTTTCAAGGCTACACCTTC. This translates into CASRDRDFQGYTF.

The V call is TRBV27, the J call TRBJ1-1, with D unresolved. The ends were cut back, 6 bases at V and 4 bases at J, with 12 bases in the middle. The CDR3 has 13 residues. CDR1 is MNHEY, CDR2 SMNVEV, per germline (reference sequence). CDR3 in DNA: TGTGCCAGCAGGAGGGCGGGGTCCACTGAAGCTTTCTTT. This encodes CASRRAGSTEAFF.

In this sample, this clone turned up a few times. The chain joins TRBV5-1 to TRBJ2-1; TRBD2 matches 7 bases. The CDR3 sequence is 17 residues long. Germline V gene sequence: CDR1 SGHRS, CDR2 YFSETQ. V was pared by 0 bases and J by 0 bases, with 6 bases of the junction left unmatched. The CDR3 here is CASSLGTRTSSYNEQFF. CDR3 coding DNA: TGCGCCAGCAGCTTGGGGACTAGGACGAGCTCCTACAATGAGCAGTTCTTC.

J is TRBJ1-1 and V is TRBV28, with 10 bases that match TRBD1. The CDR3 consists of 15 residues. Losses at the gene ends were 6 bases for V and 4 bases for J; bases not matched to a gene: 8. Per the germline V gene, CDR1 is MDHEN and CDR2 is SYDVKM. Here the CDR3 DNA reads TGTGCCAGCAGCGGAGGGACAGGGGCGTTCACTGAAGCTTTCTTT. Translated: CASSGGTGAFTEAFF.

The chain couples TRBV28 to TRBJ2-1; maybe TRBD2 (6 bases). Germline CDR1 reads MDHEN; CDR2 reads SYDVKM. V lost 4 bases and J lost 5, with 12 bases in between. The CDR3 sequence is 14 residues long. The CDR3 is CASSSPGLHNEQFF. The CDR3 nucleotides read TGTGCCAGCAGTTCCCCGGGACTTCACAATGAGCAGTTCTTC.

This clone was seen more than once but under ten times. The V gene is TRBV15, the J gene TRBJ1-2, with a weak D call TRBD1 (6 bases). V gave up 1 base and J gave up 6 bases, with 12 bases separating them. The CDR3 extends over 14 amino acids. Germline values: CDR1 LNHNV, CDR2 YYDKDF (reference sequence). The CDR3 nucleotides are TGTGCCACCAGCAGAGGAGGGCAGGGGAATGGCTACACCTTC. The encoded protein is CATSRGGQGNGYTF.

V is TRBV2 and J is TRBJ2-7, with a tentative D call TRBD2 (7 bases). The germline V and J ends were trimmed by 5 bases and 0 bases, with 17 bases remaining between them. CDR1 is SNHLY, CDR2 FYNNEI, per germline. This CDR3 spans 16 amino acids. CDR3 protein: CASSPLRAGASYEQYF. The CDR3 DNA reads TGTGCCAGCAGTCCCCTCCGGGCGGGGGCCTCCTACGAGCAGTACTTC.

The chain is built from TRBV18 and TRBJ2-7; D might be TRBD2 (6 bases). The CDR3 is made up of 14 amino acids. Germline CDR1 KGHSH, CDR2 LQKENI. Deletions cut 4 bases from V and 7 bases from J, with 17 bases between. CDR3 loop: CASSLLGLVEEQYF. The DNA for the CDR3 is TGTGCCAGCTCACTACTGGGACTCGTAGAAGAGCAGTACTTC.

This clone was seen just once. This chain uses TRBV5-1 with TRBJ1-2; a weak D match, TRBD1 (5 bases). CDR1 and CDR2 (germline): SGHRS, YFSETQ. This CDR3 has 15 residues. Trimming left V 2 bases short and J 4 bases short, with 15 bases between. CDR3 loop: CASSFGTGPGYGYTF. The CDR3 DNA reads as TGCGCCAGCAGCTTCGGAACAGGACCCGGCTATGGCTACACCTTC.

The V and J genes are TRBV30 and TRBJ1-5, with a tentative D call TRBD1 (5 bases). CDR3 size: 14 residues. The germline CDR1 and CDR2 sequences are GTSNPN and SVGIG (reference sequence). V lost 1 base, J lost 4 bases, and 11 bases lay in between. Here the CDR3 reads CAWSGTSSNQPQHF. The CDR3, as DNA: TGTGCCTGGAGTGGGACATCCTCAAATCAGCCCCAGCATTTT.

The chain combines TRBV19 with TRBJ1-5; D gene unclear. There are 11 residues in the CDR3. With 10 bases removed from V and 4 bases from J, the gap between germline ends came to 8 bases. Germline V gene sequence: CDR1 LNHDA, CDR2 SQIVND (reference sequence). The CDR3, as DNA: TGTGCCACGGGTGGGAATCAGCCCCAGCATTTT. Translating gives CATGGNQPQHF.

The V call is TRBV7-2, the J call TRBJ2-5; the D gene is possibly TRBD2 (7 bases). The germline V gene encodes CDR1 SGHTA and CDR2 FQGNSA. The CDR3 has 14 amino acids. Trimming pared 1 base from V and 4 bases from J, leaving 10 bases between. CDR3 coding DNA: TGTGCCAGCAGCTTAGGGGGGGGCCCAGAGACCCAGTACTTC. This sequence encodes CASSLGGGPETQYF. The variable domain in full, with the rest retrieved from reference TRBV7-2 and TRBJ2-5, is GAGVSQSPSNKVTEKGKDVELRCDPISGHTALYWYRQSLGQGLEFLIYFQGNSAPDKSGLPSDRFSAERTGGSVSTLTIQRTQQEDSAVYLCASSLGGGPETQYFGPGTRLLVL.

The chain carries TRBV6-4 and TRBJ2-6, with TRBD2 matching over 7 bases. Germline V gene data show CDR1 as MRHNA and CDR2 as SNTAGT. The CDR3 consists of 15 residues. V shed 4 bases, J shed 0 bases, and the junction held 0 bases outside the gene matches. CDR3 nucleotide sequence: TGTGCCAGCAGTGGCGGGGGCTCTGGGGCCAACGTCCTGACTTTC. Translation gives CASSGGGSGANVLTF.

This chain links TRBV5-6 with TRBJ1-6; a weak D match, TRBD1 (5 bases). Germline-derived CDR1 and CDR2 are SGHDT and YYEEEE. Deletions cut 1 base from V and 7 bases from J, with 12 bases between. The CDR3 has 15 residues. The CDR3 DNA sequence: TGTGCCAGCAGCTTGAACCCCAGGGTGAATTCACCCCTCCACTTT. Translated, it gives CASSLNPRVNSPLHF.

J is TRBJ2-2 and V is TRBV24-1; TRBD1 matches at 7 bases. The CDR3 runs to 15 residues. CDR1 is KGHDR, CDR2 SFDVKD, per germline. The J segment lost 6 bases and the V segment lost 9 bases, leaving 12 bases of the junction unmatched. CDR3: CATSISGGEAGELFF. The CDR3 DNA reads as TGTGCCACCTCTATTTCAGGGGGTGAAGCCGGGGAGCTGTTTTTT.

The chain combines TRBV7-2 with TRBJ2-4; no clear D gene. The CDR3 runs to 14 residues. Trimming pared 5 bases from V and 7 bases from J, leaving 15 bases between. The germline gives CDR1 SGHTA, CDR2 FQGNSA. DNA for the CDR3: TGTGCCAGCAGCGGGCAGATCACGGCGAACATTCAGTACTTC. As protein: CASSGQITANIQYF.

The chain combines TRBV12-1 with TRBJ1-4. TRBV12-1 is a pseudogene. The CDR3 covers 17 residues. CDR3: CASSFRLMWRINEKLFF. CDR3 DNA: TGTGCCAGCAGCTTTAGGCTGATGTGGAGAATTAATGAAAAACTGTTTTTT.

The rearrangement links TRBV9 to TRBJ2-2; 9 bases are shared with TRBD2. Germline V lookup: CDR1 SGDLS, CDR2 YYNGEE. The ends lost 5 bases at V and 0 bases at J; junction bases unmatched: 5. CDR3 length equals 16 residues. As DNA, the CDR3 is TGTGCCAGCAGTCTCCCTAGCGGGACGAACACCGGGGAGCTGTTTTTT. It encodes CASSLPSGTNTGELFF. The full variable domain, its missing parts supplied by reference TRBV9 and TRBJ2-2, is DSGVTQTPKHLITATGQRVTLRCSPRSGDLSVYWYQQSLDQGLQFLIQYYNGEERAKGNILERFSAQQFPDLHSELNLSSLELGDSALYFCASSLPSGTNTGELFFGEGSRLTVL.

This chain uses TRBV27 with TRBJ1-5, with TRBD1 as a possible D gene (6 bases). This CDR3 region has 14 residues. CDR1 and CDR2 from the germline V gene are MNHEY and SMNVEV (reference sequence). V was clipped by 6 bases and J by 8 bases, with 17 bases between them. CDR3 in amino acids: CASSLGGPFEPQHF. DNA for the CDR3: TGTGCCAGCAGCCTCGGGGGGCCCTTCGAGCCCCAGCATTTT.

This clone is a singleton in its sample. The rearrangement links TRBV3-1 (or the pseudogene TRBV3-2) to TRBJ1-6, with 8 bases that match TRBD1. J gave up 8 bases and V 5 bases, and 5 bases lay outside the gene matches. This CDR3 comprises 14 residues. Germline loops: CDR1 LGHDT, CDR2 YNNKEL (reference sequence). The DNA for the CDR3 is TGTGCCAGCAGCTTGGGACAGGCGTATTCACCCCTCCACTTT. This gives the protein CASSLGQAYSPLHF.

This clone was counted a single time. V is TRBV6-5 and J is TRBJ2-5; 8 nucleotides match TRBD2. After removal of 9 bases from V and 3 bases from J, the junction contained 0 bases not matched to a gene. This CDR3 has 11 amino acids. In germline, CDR1 is MNHEY, CDR2 SVGAGI. CDR3 sequence reads: CARGLEETQYF. The CDR3 DNA is TGTGCCAGGGGACTAGAAGAGACCCAGTACTTC.

The chain joins TRBV19 to TRBJ2-1; D unresolved. V was pared by 2 bases and J by 10 bases, with 12 bases between. There are 13 residues in the CDR3. Per germline, CDR1 LNHDA and CDR2 SQIVND (reference sequence). The CDR3 DNA follows: TGTGCCAGTAGTATAAGACTCCCCGGGGAGCAGTTCTTC. Translation: CASSIRLPGEQFF.

This sequence joins TRBV10-3 and TRBJ1-1, with 7 positions matching TRBD1. The V and J ends lost 11 bases and 3 bases, in that order; junction bases with no gene match: 3. The CDR3 has 11 amino acids. Germline V CDR1 and CDR2: ENHRY, SYGVKD. CDR3 bases: TGTGCCTCCCAGGGGGACACTGAAGCTTTCTTT. Protein sequence: CASQGDTEAFF.

This clone has just one count. The rearrangement uses TRBV30 and TRBJ1-1; tentatively, D is TRBD1 (5 bases). Germline CDR1 GTSNPN, CDR2 SVGIG (reference sequence). V lost 0 bases to trimming and J lost 7 bases, with 15 bases between them. The CDR3 spans 14 residues. Written as DNA, the CDR3 is TGTGCCTGGAGTGTGGTCCCAGGGAAAGGTGAAGCTTTCTTT. This sequence encodes CAWSVVPGKGEAFF. Using reference TRBV30 and TRBJ1-1 for the parts outside the CDR3, the full variable domain is SQTIHQWPATLVQPVGSPLSLECTVEGTSNPNLYWYRQAAGRGLQLLFYSVGIGQISSEVPQNLSASRPQDRQFILSSKKLLLSDSGFYLCAWSVVPGKGEAFFGQGTRLTVV.

In nucleotides, the CDR3 is TGTGCCAGCAGACCCGGGACAGGGAATTTCTGGGCTACCTTC. This gives the protein CASRPGTGNFWATF. The V and J genes are TRBV2 and TRBJ1-2, with 9 bases matching TRBD1. The CDR3 extends over 14 amino acids. Germline lookup yields CDR1 SNHLY and CDR2 FYNNEI. V gave up 6 bases and J gave up 14 bases; unmatched junction bases: 16.

The chain couples TRBV12-5 to TRBJ2-2, with 10 bases that match TRBD1. Germline V lookup: CDR1 LGHNT, CDR2 FRNRAP. This CDR3 has 15 residues. The junction had 6 bases not matched to a gene; V was cut back by 6 bases and J by 5 bases. This CDR3 reads CASGPGTGVTGELFF. The CDR3 DNA sequence: TGTGCTAGTGGCCCAGGGACAGGGGTAACCGGGGAGCTGTTTTTT.

This clone was recorded a few times. Different DNA sequences within this sample yield the same CDR3. This chain uses TRBV2 with TRBJ1-2; 12 bases map to TRBD1. Per germline, CDR1 SNHLY and CDR2 FYNNEI. The CDR3 extends over 15 amino acids. The ends lost 6 bases at V and 1 base at J; junction bases unmatched: 3. The CDR3 here is CASRGQGAVNYGYTF. The CDR3 DNA reads TGTGCCAGCAGGGGACAGGGGGCAGTTAACTATGGCTACACCTTC. Together with reference TRBV2 and TRBJ1-2, the CDR3 gives the full variable domain: EPEVTQTPSHQVTQMGQEVILRCVPISNHLYFYWYRQILGQKVEFLVSFYNNEISEKSEIFDDQFSVERPDGSNFTLKIRSTKLEDSAMYFCASRGQGAVNYGYTFGSGTRLTVV.

Notes on this clone: Other nucleotide sequences from this sample produce the same CDR3. The CDR3 sequence: CASSPGSSYEQYF. The CDR3, as DNA: TGTGCCAGCTCACCAGGCAGCTCCTACGAGCAGTACTTC. The chain uses TRBV18 and TRBJ2-7; D remains unclear. CDR1 and CDR2 (germline): KGHSH, LQKENI. The germline V and J ends were trimmed by 2 bases and 0 bases, with 5 bases remaining between them. This CDR3 spans 13 amino acids.

The chain carries TRBV18 and TRBJ1-2, with 9 bases identical to TRBD1. V shed 3 bases and J 9 bases; nucleotides not matched to a gene: 2. The CDR3 length is 12 residues. Germline values: CDR1 KGHSH, CDR2 LQKENI. The DNA for the CDR3 is TGTGCCAGCTCACCGGACAGGGGTCGCTACACCTTC. Translating it yields CASSPDRGRYTF.

V is TRBV2 and J is TRBJ1-6, with TRBD1 identical over 8 bases. With 6 bases clipped from V and 10 bases from J, the junction kept 8 bases outside the gene matches. CDR1 is SNHLY and CDR2 is FYNNEI in the germline V gene. This CDR3 region has 14 residues. CDR3 protein: CASRTGTGYSPLHF. CDR3 nucleotides: TGTGCCAGCAGGACCGGGACAGGATACTCACCCCTCCACTTT.

A few counts support this clone. This chain joins TRBV10-3 and TRBJ1-1; D may be TRBD1 (6 bases). The V end lost 5 bases, the J end lost 1 base, and 8 bases lay between the germline ends. Germline lookup yields CDR1 ENHRY and CDR2 SYGVKD. This CDR3 comprises 13 residues. This chain's CDR3 is CAISSQGNTEAFF. The DNA for the CDR3 is TGTGCCATCAGTTCACAGGGGAACACTGAAGCTTTCTTT.

The chain uses TRBV28 and TRBJ1-1; no clear D gene. Germline V gene lookup returns CDR1 MDHEN and CDR2 SYDVKM. The CDR3 is 14 amino acids. V gave up 4 bases and J gave up 5 bases, with 14 bases separating them. DNA of the CDR3: TGTGCCAGCAGTTCTCCCTGGTTGGAGACTGAAGCTTTCTTT. Translating it yields CASSSPWLETEAFF.